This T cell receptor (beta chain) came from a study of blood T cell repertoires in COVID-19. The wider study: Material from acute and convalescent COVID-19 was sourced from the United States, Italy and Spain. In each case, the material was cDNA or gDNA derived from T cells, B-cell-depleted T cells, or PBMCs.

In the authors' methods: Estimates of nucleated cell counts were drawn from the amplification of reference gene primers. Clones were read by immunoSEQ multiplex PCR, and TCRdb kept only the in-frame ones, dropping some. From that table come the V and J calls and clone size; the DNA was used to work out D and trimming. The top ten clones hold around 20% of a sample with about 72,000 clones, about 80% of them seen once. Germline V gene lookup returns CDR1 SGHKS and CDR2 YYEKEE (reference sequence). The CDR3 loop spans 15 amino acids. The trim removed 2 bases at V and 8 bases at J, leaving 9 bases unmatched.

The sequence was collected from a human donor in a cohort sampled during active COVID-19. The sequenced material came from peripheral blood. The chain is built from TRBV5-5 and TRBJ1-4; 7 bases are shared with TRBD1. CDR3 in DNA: TGTGCCAGCAGCTTATTGACAGGGCCCGAGGAAAAACTGTTTTTT. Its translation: CASSLLTGPEEKLFF.